This T cell receptor (beta chain) is drawn from a study of human T cells and chemical hapten exposure. TCRdb independently ran MiXCR on the RACE reads; one entry per CDR3 protein. The data hold approximately 96,000 distinct CDR3 sequences, with approximately 8.6% observed a single time. Germline assignment: CDR1 SQVTM and CDR2 ANQGSEA. After removal of 1 base from V and 4 bases from J, the junction contained 7 bases not matched to a gene. The CDR3 consists of 15 residues. This clonotype has a count of ten or more. As to time point: patch test 2, 6 weeks after DPC sensitization. As to treatment: therapeutic diphenylcyclopropenone sensitization with weekly scalp DPC.

This clonotype was sampled from a woman in her 40s with alopecia areata. Some clones in this sample may be carry-over from other donors' samples. This chain joins TRBV29-1 and TRBJ1-2; 9 bases line up with TRBD1. The sequenced sample was whole blood, obtained in connection with sensitization to the hapten diphenylcyclopropenone (DPC). The DNA of the CDR3 is TGCAGCGTTGAAGGGACAGGGGACCCCTTCTATGGCTACACCTTC. This sequence encodes CSVEGTGDPFYGYTF.